Presented here are 30 T cell receptor beta chains from one specimen sequenced in a study of blood T cell repertoires in COVID-19. Some clones are missing from TCRdb's copy, which holds only in-frame ones; the method was immunoSEQ multiplex PCR. The data show a few hundred thousand clones, approximately 88% seen once. The sample consisted of peripheral blood. These receptors came from a woman in her 70s with COVID-19, enrolled during active disease.

The chain has TRBV28 and TRBJ1-2; no clear D gene. Germline V lookup: CDR1 MDHEN, CDR2 SYDVKM. The V end lost 5 bases, the J end lost 0 bases, and 10 bases lay between the germline ends. The CDR3 totals 14 residues. The CDR3 reads CASSRGLSNYGYTF. Written as DNA, the CDR3 is TGTGCCAGCAGTCGAGGGCTATCTAACTATGGCTACACCTTC.

The chain has TRBV9 and TRBJ1-3, with D perhaps TRBD1 (5 bases). Germline V gene data show CDR1 as SGDLS and CDR2 as YYNGEE. The ends were cut back, 0 bases at V and 3 bases at J, with 13 bases in the middle. This CDR3 is built from 16 residues. CDR3 protein: CASSVDPRAIGNTIYF. The CDR3 nucleotides are TGTGCCAGCAGCGTAGACCCCAGGGCCATTGGAAACACCATATATTTT.

This chain joins TRBV11-3 and TRBJ1-1; no reliable D call. From germline, CDR1 is SGHNT and CDR2 YENEEA. This CDR3 spans 13 amino acids. V shed 3 bases and J shed 4 bases, with 9 bases lying between them. CDR3 in DNA: TGTGCCAGCAGCTTCTCCCGGAGCACTGAAGCTTTCTTT. It codes for CASSFSRSTEAFF.

This clone came up a few times. V and J are TRBV29-1 and TRBJ1-4; D may be TRBD1 (5 bases). Trimming stripped 7 bases from V and 8 bases from J, with 11 bases between. This CDR3 region has 11 residues. Per germline, CDR1 SQVTM and CDR2 ANQGSEA. As DNA, the CDR3 is TGCAGCGCAGGACACTCCGAAAAACTGTTTTTT. Translated, it gives CSAGHSEKLFF.

The chain carries TRBV28 and TRBJ1-5; D might be TRBD1 (5 bases). The germline gives CDR1 MDHEN, CDR2 SYDVKM. The CDR3 length is 15 residues. V shed 3 bases and J shed 4 bases, with 13 bases lying between them. In nucleotides, the CDR3 is TGTGCCAGCAGTTTGGCGGGACGAATAAATCAGCCCCAGCATTTT. This gives the protein CASSLAGRINQPQHF.

V usage is TRBV6-1 and J usage is TRBJ2-1, with D possibly TRBD2 on 5 matching bases. The V gene's germline CDR1 is MNHNS and CDR2 SASEGT. The CDR3 contains 16 residues. V gave up 2 bases and J gave up 0 bases, with 11 bases separating them. The CDR3 loop is CASSEFPSGSYNEQFF. The CDR3 DNA sequence: TGTGCCAGCAGTGAATTCCCGAGCGGCTCCTACAATGAGCAGTTCTTC.

The gene calls are TRBV19 and TRBJ1-5, with D unresolved. Germline CDR1 is LNHDA and CDR2 is SQIVND (reference sequence). The CDR3 length is 13 residues. V was pared by 4 bases and J by 6 bases, with 10 bases between. The CDR3 loop reads CASSKTRSQPQHF. CDR3 sequence (DNA): TGTGCCAGTAGTAAGACTCGAAGTCAGCCCCAGCATTTT.

This sequence joins TRBV27 and TRBJ1-1; 8 nucleotides align to TRBD1. This CDR3 is built from 15 residues. Germline V gene sequence: CDR1 MNHEY, CDR2 SMNVEV (reference sequence). Trimming at V came to 4 bases and at J to 6 bases, leaving 10 bases not matched to a gene. This CDR3 is CASSSQQGEIAEAFF. In DNA form, the CDR3 reads TGTGCCAGCAGTTCCCAACAGGGGGAGATTGCTGAAGCTTTCTTT.

The CDR3, as DNA: TGTGCCTGGAGGGAGACAGGGCTAGAGACCCAGTACTTC. Its protein is CAWRETGLETQYF. The chain recombines TRBV30 with TRBJ2-5, with 7 bases that match TRBD1. The length of the CDR3 is 13 residues. Germline CDR1 reads GTSNPN; CDR2 reads SVGIG (reference sequence). Unmatched junction bases numbered 5, after V lost 3 bases and J lost 4 bases.

The chain couples TRBV19 to TRBJ2-7; 10 nucleotides match TRBD1. This CDR3 contains 15 residues. The junction had 9 bases not matched to a gene; V was cut back by 4 bases and J by 6 bases. Germline lookup yields CDR1 LNHDA and CDR2 SQIVND (reference sequence). CDR3 bases: TGTGCCAGTAGTACGGGGACAGGGGTTGCGGGCGAGCAGTACTTC. Its translation is CASSTGTGVAGEQYF.

This sequence joins TRBV18 and TRBJ2-7; D is perhaps TRBD2 (6 bases). There are 14 residues in the CDR3. Trimming left V 0 bases short and J 5 bases short, with 11 bases between. The germline V gene has CDR1 KGHSH and CDR2 LQKENI. The CDR3 region has the DNA TGTGCCAGCTCACCACCTTCCGGGAGTGACGAGCAGTACTTC. The encoded protein is CASSPPSGSDEQYF.

This clone occurred a few times. CDR3 loop: CASGTVNYGYTF. Written as DNA, the CDR3 is TGTGCCAGCGGGACAGTAAACTATGGCTACACCTTC. This chain links TRBV27 with TRBJ1-2; 7 bases are a match to TRBD1. With V trimmed by 8 bases and J by 2 bases, 2 bases remained unmatched. Germline CDR1 and CDR2: MNHEY and SMNVEV (reference sequence). The CDR3 is made up of 12 amino acids.

The chain carries TRBV6-5 and TRBJ2-1, with 11 bases lining up with TRBD1. Germline V lookup: CDR1 MNHEY, CDR2 SVGAGI. Trimming at V came to 3 bases and at J to 8 bases, leaving 9 bases not matched to a gene. The CDR3 length is 16 residues. In DNA form, the CDR3 reads TGTGCCAGCAGTTATTTTTCCGGGACAGGGGGGGATGAGCAGTTCTTC. Translation gives CASSYFSGTGGDEQFF.

This rearrangement joins TRBV19 to TRBJ1-5; D ambiguous. Trimming left V 4 bases short and J 0 bases short, with 13 bases between. This CDR3 has 16 amino acids. In germline, CDR1 is LNHDA, CDR2 SQIVND (reference sequence). The CDR3 sequence: CASSSSGLISNQPQHF. CDR3 sequence (DNA): TGTGCCAGTAGTAGTTCGGGTCTCATTAGCAATCAGCCCCAGCATTTT.

For this clone: The sample contains more than one DNA sequence encoding this CDR3. The gene calls are TRBV5-1 and TRBJ1-6, with D unclear. Per the germline V gene, CDR1 is SGHRS and CDR2 is YFSETQ. V was pared by 1 base and J by 7 bases, with 6 bases between. The CDR3 loop spans 13 amino acids. The CDR3, as DNA: TGCGCCAGCAGCTTGTCCCTAAATTCACCCCTCCACTTT. Protein sequence: CASSLSLNSPLHF.

The rearrangement joins TRBV28 to TRBJ2-3; 7 bases line up with TRBD1. Losses at the gene ends were 6 bases for V and 1 base for J; bases not matched to a gene: 7. The germline gives CDR1 MDHEN, CDR2 SYDVKM. There are 15 residues in the CDR3. The DNA of the CDR3 is TGTGCCAGCAGCGTTAGGACAGGAGGCACAGATACGCAGTATTTT. Translating gives CASSVRTGGTDTQYF.

The chain carries TRBV19 and TRBJ2-1; D might be TRBD2 (6 bases). The germline CDR1 and CDR2 sequences are LNHDA and SQIVND (reference sequence). There are 16 residues in the CDR3. Trimming cost V 0 bases and J 4 bases, with 13 bases left between them. CDR3 DNA sequence: TGTGCCAGTAGTATAGATCCAGCGGGTGAATACAATGAGCAGTTCTTC. It encodes CASSIDPAGEYNEQFF.

The chain carries TRBV28 and TRBJ2-5; D is ambiguous. V lost 5 bases and J lost 5, with 12 bases in between. Germline V gene sequence: CDR1 MDHEN, CDR2 SYDVKM. This CDR3 has 13 amino acids. Written as DNA, the CDR3 is TGTGCCAGCAGTCCCATTACCGGGGAGACCCAGTACTTC. Its protein is CASSPITGETQYF.

This clone was recorded once. The chain couples TRBV2 to TRBJ1-2; 7 bases match TRBD1. The CDR3 is made up of 12 amino acids. Germline V gene sequence: CDR1 SNHLY, CDR2 FYNNEI. The trim removed 6 bases at V and 8 bases at J, leaving 6 bases unmatched. The CDR3 loop is CASSTNRGGYTF. The CDR3 nucleotides read TGTGCCAGCAGCACTAACAGGGGAGGCTACACCTTC.

This clone was seen once. This chain joins TRBV5-1 and TRBJ1-1; TRBD1 matches 7 bases. CDR3 length equals 16 residues. The germline gives CDR1 SGHRS, CDR2 YFSETQ. Trimming took 8 bases from V and 0 from J; bases not matched to a gene: 13. CDR3 protein: CASRTGYTVMNTEAFF. The DNA of the CDR3 is TGCGCCAGTCGGACAGGCTATACTGTCATGAACACTGAAGCTTTCTTT.

The sample holds one count of this clone. This sequence joins TRBV20-1 and TRBJ2-3; 9 bases fit TRBD2. The trim removed 3 bases at V and 0 bases at J, leaving 16 bases unmatched. Germline V gene sequence: CDR1 DFQATT, CDR2 SNEGSKA (reference sequence). This CDR3 comprises 19 residues. This CDR3 reads CSASFPLAGSLFSTDTQYF. CDR3 coding DNA: TGCAGTGCTAGTTTTCCCCTAGCGGGATCCCTCTTTAGCACAGATACGCAGTATTTT.

The chain has TRBV12-5 and TRBJ1-5; D ambiguous. V was shortened by 8 bases and J by 0 bases, with 14 bases between the two germline ends. This CDR3 contains 15 residues. Germline CDR1 reads LGHNT; CDR2 reads FRNRAP. The CDR3 nucleotides read TGTGCTAGTACTCTTGCGGGGTATAGCAATCAGCCCCAGCATTTT. Amino acids: CASTLAGYSNQPQHF.

The rearrangement uses TRBV10-3 and TRBJ2-2; no clear D gene. The V gene's germline CDR1 is ENHRY and CDR2 SYGVKD. The CDR3 length is 16 residues. The germline V and J ends were trimmed by 1 base and 1 base, with 10 bases remaining between them. As DNA, the CDR3 is TGTGCCATCAGTGAGTTGAGCCGGTGGAACACCGGGGAGCTGTTTTTT. Residues: CAISELSRWNTGELFF.

The J gene is TRBJ2-7, the V gene TRBV19; D may be TRBD1 (6 bases). Germline V CDR1 and CDR2: LNHDA, SQIVND (reference sequence). Trimming stripped 5 bases from V and 2 bases from J, with 10 bases between. The CDR3 covers 13 residues. CDR3 protein: CASSVRGPYEQYF. For the CDR3, the DNA is TGTGCCAGTAGTGTCAGGGGACCCTACGAGCAGTACTTC.

This sequence joins TRBV5-6 and TRBJ1-1, with D possibly being TRBD1 (6 bases). V was shortened by 5 bases and J by 10 bases, with 15 bases between the two germline ends. This CDR3 region has 12 residues. CDR1 is SGHDT and CDR2 is YYEEEE in the germline V gene. The DNA for the CDR3 is TGTGCCAGCAGTCTCCCGGGACAATCAGCTTTCTTT. Protein sequence: CASSLPGQSAFF.

This chain uses TRBV5-4 with TRBJ2-1; D is perhaps TRBD2 (6 bases). V was cut by 4 bases and J by 4 bases, with 15 bases left in between. The germline gives CDR1 SGHNT, CDR2 YYREEE (reference sequence). The CDR3 has 15 amino acids. The CDR3 is CASSDGRGVYNEQFF. CDR3 nucleotide sequence: TGTGCCAGCAGCGACGGGAGAGGCGTATACAATGAGCAGTTCTTC.

V gene TRBV29-1 combines with J gene TRBJ2-7; D ambiguous. The CDR3 loop spans 15 amino acids. Germline CDR1 SQVTM, CDR2 ANQGSEA. The V and J ends lost 4 bases and 2 bases respectively, with 18 bases between them. The CDR3 DNA reads as TGCAGCGTTGTACCTGCGACTTCCGCGCCCTACGAGCAGTACTTC. Its protein product is CSVVPATSAPYEQYF.

The CDR3 region is CASSLQRGQNTEAFF. CDR3 sequence (DNA): TGCGCCAGCAGCCTACAAAGGGGTCAGAACACTGAAGCTTTCTTT. This chain uses TRBV5-1 with TRBJ1-1, with D perhaps TRBD1 (5 bases). The V end was cut by 4 bases, the J end by 1 base, with 14 bases between. Per germline, CDR1 SGHRS and CDR2 YFSETQ. The CDR3 has 15 amino acids.

The rearrangement uses TRBV6-5 and TRBJ2-7; 7 positions match TRBD1. Per the germline V gene, CDR1 is MNHEY and CDR2 is SVGAGI. With V trimmed by 3 bases and J by 6 bases, 5 bases remained unmatched. The CDR3 spans 13 residues. CDR3 sequence: CASSYSTGTEQYF. The CDR3 bases are TGTGCCAGCAGTTATTCGACAGGGACCGAGCAGTACTTC.

The chain links TRBV28 to TRBJ2-3; a weak D match, TRBD1 (5 bases). Per the germline V gene, CDR1 is MDHEN and CDR2 is SYDVKM. Trimming removed 1 base from V and 6 bases from J, with 17 bases in between. This CDR3 has 16 residues. The CDR3 is CASSLYRKGSSDTQYF. The CDR3 DNA reads as TGTGCCAGCAGTTTATACAGGAAAGGCTCCTCCGATACGCAGTATTTT.